In this sample, the clone carrying this TCR beta chain turned up many times. The antigen remains undetermined. The sample is drawn from a study of regulatory T cells in long-lasting Graves disease. Study-level results: Reduced TCR diversity was observed in persistent Graves' patients versus newly diagnosed patients.

The CDR3 consists of 16 residues. Per germline, CDR1 MNHNS and CDR2 SASEGT. Trimming cost V 6 bases and J 2 bases; bases outside gene matches: 9. Arm-PCR with iRepertoire HTBI primers amplified the CDR3 regions for these TCR beta libraries. Methods used by the authors: Looking across samples, the authors found some 60 TRBV and 14 to 15 TRBJ segments. Each CDR3 protein is one row after TCRdb ran MiXCR on the multiplex PCR reads. These V and J calls rely on TCRdb rather than the paper's analysis. The repertoire holds 350,000 to 500,000 distinct CDR3 sequences, 14% seen once, with roughly 18% in the top ten. Time point: newly diagnosed GD, antithyroid drugs for less than 3 months. Construction of the TCR library relied on RNA isolated from PBMCs. The same sample was also used in a study of T cells in Graves' hyperthyroidism and ophthalmopathy. According to that study: HTBI primers were used for first-round RT-PCR of the TCR CDR3.

The chain employs TRBV6-1 and TRBJ2-3, with TRBD2 identical over 9 bases. This sequence originates from a woman between 45 and 65 years old with Graves disease. The sequencing used peripheral blood mononuclear cells (PBMCs), collected at new diagnosis, from a patient treated with antithyroid drugs. CDR3 sequence (DNA): TGTGCCAGCAGCCCGGTAGCGGGAGTGGACACAGATACGCAGTATTTT. Encoded protein: CASSPVAGVDTDTQYF.